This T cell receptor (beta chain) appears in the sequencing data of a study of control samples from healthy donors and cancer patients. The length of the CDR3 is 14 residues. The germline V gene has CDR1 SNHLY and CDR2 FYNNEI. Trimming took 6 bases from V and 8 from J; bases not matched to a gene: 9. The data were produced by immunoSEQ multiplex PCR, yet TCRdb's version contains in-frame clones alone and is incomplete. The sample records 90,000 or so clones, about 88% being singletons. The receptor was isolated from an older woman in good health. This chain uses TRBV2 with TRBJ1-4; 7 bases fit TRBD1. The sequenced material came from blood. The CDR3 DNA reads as TGTGCCAGCAGATTTGAGGGGGCGAGGGAAAAACTGTTTTTT. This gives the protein CASRFEGAREKLFF.